This passage covers 8 T cell receptor beta chains from one sample sequenced in a study of OX40 agonist ivuxolimab in advanced cancers. Assay: immunoSEQ multiplex PCR; the TCRdb copy retains only in-frame clones and omits some. The sample contains about 81,000 clones, 84% of which appear only once. The sequences come from CD4+ or CD8+ T cells sorted from blood, collected in a trial of the OX40 agonist ivuxolimab. Source of these receptors: an adult with an advanced solid tumor such as melanoma, head and neck, liver or kidney cancer.

In regard to this clone: The same CDR3 can be traced to other DNA sequences in this sample. The chain joins TRBV27 to TRBJ1-3, with D uncertain. CDR1 is MNHEY and CDR2 is SMNVEV in the germline V gene (reference sequence). The CDR3 totals 13 residues. V gave up 1 base and J gave up 0 bases, with 1 base separating them. The CDR3, as DNA: TGTGCCAGCAGTTTATACTCTGGAAACACCATATATTTT. Protein: CASSLYSGNTIYF.

This chain uses TRBV5-1 with TRBJ2-7; the match to TRBD1 covers 9 bases. Germline V gives CDR1 SGHRS, CDR2 YFSETQ. The CDR3 length is 17 residues. Unmatched junction bases numbered 13, after V lost 5 bases and J lost 1 base. CDR3 in DNA: TGCGCCAGCAGGAAGACAGGGGGTAGACTTACTTCCTACGAGCAGTACTTC. This gives the protein CASRKTGGRLTSYEQYF.

This clone was observed once. This chain connects TRBV10-2 to TRBJ2-4, with a possible D match to TRBD1 (7 bases). V lost 7 bases, J lost 8 bases, and 18 bases lay in between. This CDR3 has 14 amino acids. CDR1 is WSHSY and CDR2 is SAAADI in the germline V gene. The CDR3 DNA follows: TGCGCCAGCAACGGCTTAGGCAGGGGGGACATTCAGTACTTC. This translates into CASNGLGRGDIQYF.

The rearrangement links TRBV21-1 to TRBJ2-5. TRBV21-1 is reported as a pseudogene. This CDR3 contains 18 residues. DNA for the CDR3: TGTGCCAGCAGCAAAAGCCAGGGCATAAGAGGGCCTCCAGAGACCCAGTACTTC. Protein product: CASSKSQGIRGPPETQYF.

This clone was counted ten times or more. J is TRBJ2-7 and V is TRBV13, with D unclear. The V gene lost 2 bases and the J gene lost 0 bases, with 5 bases spanning the gap. CDR3 length: 13 residues. Germline CDR1 and CDR2: PRHDT and FYEKMQ (reference sequence). The CDR3 loop is CASSLRDSYEQYF. The CDR3 DNA follows: TGTGCCAGCAGCTTACGAGACTCCTACGAGCAGTACTTC. Drawing the rest from reference TRBV13 and TRBJ2-7, the complete variable domain is AAGVIQSPRHLIKEKRETATLKCYPIPRHDTVYWYQQGPGQDPQFLISFYEKMQSDKGSIPDRFSAQQFSDYHSELNMSSLELGDSALYFCASSLRDSYEQYFGPGTRLTVT.

This chain uses TRBV7-2 with TRBJ1-4; 8 bases fit TRBD1. Germline CDR1 reads SGHTA; CDR2 reads FQGNSA. The CDR3 extends over 14 amino acids. With V trimmed by 4 bases and J by 8 bases, 6 bases remained unmatched. DNA of the CDR3: TGTGCCAGCAGCTCAGGGGGCGCGGGCGAAAAACTGTTTTTT. Translation: CASSSGGAGEKLFF.

The chain recombines TRBV13 with TRBJ2-5; the D gene is possibly TRBD1 (6 bases). Germline assignment: CDR1 PRHDT and CDR2 FYEKMQ (reference sequence). Trimming pared 5 bases from V and 1 base from J, leaving 11 bases between. This CDR3 is 14 amino acids long. CDR3 sequence: CASSDGQTQETQYF. CDR3 bases: TGTGCCAGCAGCGACGGACAGACCCAAGAGACCCAGTACTTC. The variable domain in full, with the rest retrieved from reference TRBV13 and TRBJ2-5, is AAGVIQSPRHLIKEKRETATLKCYPIPRHDTVYWYQQGPGQDPQFLISFYEKMQSDKGSIPDRFSAQQFSDYHSELNMSSLELGDSALYFCASSDGQTQETQYFGPGTRLLVL.

J is TRBJ2-2 and V is TRBV5-1; no clear D. The CDR3 contains 16 residues. CDR1 is SGHRS and CDR2 is YFSETQ in the germline V gene. The V gene lost 1 base and the J gene lost 6 bases, with 16 bases spanning the gap. The CDR3 DNA reads as TGCGCCAGCAGCTTGATGAGCTTACGCATCGCCGGGGAGCTGTTTTTT. This encodes CASSLMSLRIAGELFF.